The 14 T cell receptor beta chains listed next were all sequenced from one sample in a study of untreated major depressive disorder. No antigen has been identified for these receptors. General study results and limits: Compared with controls, depressed patients showed more TRBV05-01 (Vbeta 5.1) usage in CD4+ T cells.

Assay: immunoSEQ multiplex PCR; the TCRdb copy retains only in-frame clones and omits some. The table lists under 20,000 clones, roughly 90% of them singletons. The sequenced material came from CD4+ T cells from PBMCs. These receptor sequences come from a woman in her 40s with major depressive disorder.

The rearrangement uses TRBV7-9 and TRBJ2-7; the D gene is possibly TRBD2 (5 bases). The CDR3 covers 13 residues. V was shortened by 1 base and J by 4 bases, with 8 bases between the two germline ends. Germline lookup yields CDR1 SEHNR and CDR2 FQNEAQ (reference sequence). The CDR3 sequence is CASSLGGLYEQYV. The CDR3 region has the DNA TGTGCCAGCAGCTTAGGCGGGTTATACGAGCAGTACGTC.

As DNA, the CDR3 is TGTGCCAGCAGGCCTCAGGGGAACACTGAAGCTTTCTTT. Translating it yields CASRPQGNTEAFF. The chain employs TRBV27 and TRBJ1-1, with a tentative D call TRBD1 (5 bases). This CDR3 is built from 13 residues. The V gene's germline CDR1 is MNHEY and CDR2 SMNVEV (reference sequence). The germline V and J ends were trimmed by 6 bases and 1 base, with 9 bases remaining between them.

The chain uses TRBV7-9 and TRBJ1-1, with D possibly being TRBD1 (6 bases). In germline, CDR1 is SEHNR, CDR2 FQNEAQ (reference sequence). Trimming took 10 bases from V and 4 from J, leaving 13 bases between them. The CDR3 is made up of 12 amino acids. CDR3 DNA: TGTGCCACCCGGGACACAGGCACTGAAGCTTTCTTT. Translating it yields CATRDTGTEAFF.

On this clone: This CDR3 is also generated by other DNA sequences in the sample. The chain recombines TRBV11-2 with TRBJ2-5, with no clear D. From germline, CDR1 is SGHAT and CDR2 FQNNGV. The CDR3 covers 13 residues. The V gene lost 5 bases and the J gene lost 2 bases, with 9 bases spanning the gap. The CDR3 loop reads CASSLGRQETQYF. The CDR3 bases are TGTGCCAGCAGCCTGGGAAGACAAGAGACCCAGTACTTC.

The V and J genes are TRBV18 and TRBJ1-2, with D possibly matching TRBD1 (5 bases). Germline assignment: CDR1 KGHSH and CDR2 LQKENI. This CDR3 is built from 12 residues. V was trimmed by 2 bases and J by 7 bases, leaving 8 bases between them. DNA of the CDR3: TGTGCCAGCTCACCAGGGGGTGGTGGCTACACCTTC. Translation: CASSPGGGGYTF.

This clone was seen only a few times. The chain links TRBV7-6 to TRBJ1-1; D is undetermined. Between the trimmed V and J ends, which lost 5 bases and 2 bases, there was a span of 15 bases. The CDR3 loop spans 15 amino acids. Germline lookup yields CDR1 SGHVS and CDR2 FNYEAQ. The CDR3 region is CASSPGRAVNTEAFF. The CDR3, as DNA: TGTGCCAGCAGCCCCGGACGGGCCGTAAACACTGAAGCTTTCTTT.

The rearrangement uses TRBV19 and TRBJ1-2; 10 positions agree with TRBD1. J lost 7 bases, V lost 6 bases, and 20 bases had no gene match. This CDR3 contains 18 residues. The germline V gene encodes CDR1 LNHDA and CDR2 SQIVND (reference sequence). In nucleotides, the CDR3 is TGTGCCAGTAGCCCTTTAACCCCGGGACAGGGGATCGGTGGTGGCTACACCTTC. As protein: CASSPLTPGQGIGGGYTF.

The chain is built from TRBV27 and TRBJ1-1; D may be TRBD1 (5 bases). The CDR3 totals 12 residues. Germline V lookup: CDR1 MNHEY, CDR2 SMNVEV (reference sequence). Trimming took off 5 bases at V and 8 bases at J, with 12 bases between the two ends. The CDR3, as DNA: TGTGCCAGCAGTACGTTGCAGGGAGAAGCTTTCTTT. Translated, it gives CASSTLQGEAFF.

The rearrangement uses TRBV19 and TRBJ2-2; D may be TRBD2 (5 bases). Germline values: CDR1 LNHDA, CDR2 SQIVND (reference sequence). V lost 4 bases and J lost 2, with 14 bases in between. This CDR3 comprises 16 residues. CDR3 coding DNA: TGTGCCAGTAGTAGGAGGTTAGACGTCAACACCGGGGAGCTGTTTTTT. Translating gives CASSRRLDVNTGELFF.

The chain couples TRBV7-3 to TRBJ1-1; D not certain. Deletions cut 2 bases from V and 2 bases from J, with 12 bases between. This CDR3 spans 15 amino acids. Germline V lookup: CDR1 SGHTA, CDR2 FQGTGA. CDR3 nucleotides: TGTGCCAGCAGCTTAGAGGGTTCGGTCAACACTGAAGCTTTCTTT. Translated, it gives CASSLEGSVNTEAFF.

The chain combines TRBV6-5 with TRBJ1-2; tentative D call: TRBD1 (5 bases). From germline, CDR1 is MNHEY and CDR2 SVGAGI. V lost 4 bases to trimming and J lost 3 bases, with 18 bases between them. This CDR3 region has 16 residues. CDR3 in amino acids: CASSSPGGGGHYGYTF. As DNA, the CDR3 is TGTGCCAGCAGTTCACCTGGGGGGGGTGGGCACTATGGCTACACCTTC.

The V call is TRBV10-2, the J call TRBJ2-1; D uncertain. This CDR3 is 14 amino acids long. Germline V gene data show CDR1 as WSHSY and CDR2 as SAAADI. The ends were cut back, 7 bases at V and 0 bases at J, with 10 bases in the middle. The CDR3 bases are TGCGCCAGCAAGCAACCCAGCTCCTACAATGAGCAGTTCTTC. Amino acid sequence: CASKQPSSYNEQFF.

The chain is built from TRBV6-6 and TRBJ2-5; D is undetermined. The germline V and J ends were trimmed by 5 bases and 4 bases, with 11 bases remaining between them. CDR3 length equals 13 residues. Germline CDR1 and CDR2: MNHNY and SVGAGI (reference sequence). For the CDR3, the DNA is TGTGCCAGCAGTCAACTAAATGGAGAGACCCAGTACTTC. This sequence encodes CASSQLNGETQYF.

The chain joins TRBV29-1 to TRBJ1-2; D might be TRBD1 (6 bases). This CDR3 region has 19 residues. V lost 0 bases and J lost 5, with 28 bases in between. Germline assignment: CDR1 SQVTM and CDR2 ANQGSEA. The CDR3 nucleotides read TGCAGCGTTGAAGATCCGCCTAAGGGGGGCTGGGAGAGGGGTTATGGCTACACCTTC. Translated: CSVEDPPKGGWERGYGYTF.